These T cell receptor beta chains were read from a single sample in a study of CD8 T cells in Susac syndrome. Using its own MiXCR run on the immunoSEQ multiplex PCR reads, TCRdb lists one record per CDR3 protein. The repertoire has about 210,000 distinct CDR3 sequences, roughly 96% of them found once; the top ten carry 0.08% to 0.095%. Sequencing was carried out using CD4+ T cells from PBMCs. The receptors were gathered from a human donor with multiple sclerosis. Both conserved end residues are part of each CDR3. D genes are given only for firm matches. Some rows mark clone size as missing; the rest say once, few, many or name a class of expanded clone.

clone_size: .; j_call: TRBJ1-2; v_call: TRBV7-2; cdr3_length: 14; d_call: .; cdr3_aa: CASSRPGLYYGYTF; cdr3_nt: TGTGCCAGCAGTCGACCGGGACTTTACTATGGCTACACCTTC
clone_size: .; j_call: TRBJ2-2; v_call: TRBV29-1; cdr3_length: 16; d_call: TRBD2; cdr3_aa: CSVGLRGGRVTGELFF; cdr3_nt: TGCAGCGTTGGTTTGCGGGGGGGCCGAGTCACCGGGGAGCTGTTTTTT
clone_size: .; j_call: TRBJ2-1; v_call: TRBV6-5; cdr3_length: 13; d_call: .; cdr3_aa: CASSPGVYNEQFF; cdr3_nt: TGTGCCAGCTCTCCAGGGGTATACAATGAGCAGTTCTTC
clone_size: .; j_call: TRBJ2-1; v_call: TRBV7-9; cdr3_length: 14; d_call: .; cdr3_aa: CASSLTATYNEQFF; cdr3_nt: TGTGCCAGCAGCTTAACCGCAACCTACAATGAGCAGTTCTTC
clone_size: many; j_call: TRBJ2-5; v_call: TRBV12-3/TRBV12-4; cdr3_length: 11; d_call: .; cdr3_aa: CASSSRETQYF; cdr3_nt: TGTGCCAGCAGTTCAAGGGAGACCCAGTACTTC
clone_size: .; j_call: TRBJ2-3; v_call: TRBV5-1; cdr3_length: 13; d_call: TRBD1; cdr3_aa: CASSWDSTDTQYF; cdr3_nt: TGCGCCAGCAGCTGGGACAGTACAGATACGCAGTATTTT
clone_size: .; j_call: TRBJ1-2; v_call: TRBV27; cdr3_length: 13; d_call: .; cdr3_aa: CASTAGTASGYTF; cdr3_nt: TGTGCCAGCACCGCGGGCACGGCAAGCGGCTACACCTTC
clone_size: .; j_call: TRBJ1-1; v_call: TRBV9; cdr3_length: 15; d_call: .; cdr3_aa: CASSVTESMNTEAFF; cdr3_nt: TGTGCCAGCAGCGTAACAGAGTCAATGAACACTGAAGCTTTCTTT
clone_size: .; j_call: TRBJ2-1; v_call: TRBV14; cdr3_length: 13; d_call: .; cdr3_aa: CASSQVLGGGQFF; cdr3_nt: TGTGCCAGCAGCCAAGTTCTTGGCGGGGGCCAGTTCTTC
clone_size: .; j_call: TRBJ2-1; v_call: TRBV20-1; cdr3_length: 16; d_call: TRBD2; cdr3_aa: CSARDPRTRSYNEQFF; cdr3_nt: TGCAGTGCTAGAGATCCCAGGACTAGGTCCTACAATGAGCAGTTCTTC
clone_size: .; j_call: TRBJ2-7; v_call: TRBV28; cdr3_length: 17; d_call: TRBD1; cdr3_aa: CASIGTGGSTTSYEQYF; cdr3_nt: TGTGCCAGCATCGGGACAGGGGGCTCCACGACTTCCTACGAGCAGTACTTC
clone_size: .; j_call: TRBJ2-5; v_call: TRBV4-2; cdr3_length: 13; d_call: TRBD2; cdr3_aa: CASSQSGEGTQYF; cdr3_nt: TGTGCCAGCAGCCAATCCGGGGAGGGGACCCAGTACTTC
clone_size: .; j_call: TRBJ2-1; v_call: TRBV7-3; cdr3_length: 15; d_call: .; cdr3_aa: CASSLRERANNEQFF; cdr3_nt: TGTGCCAGCAGCCTCAGGGAGCGGGCAAACAATGAGCAGTTCTTC
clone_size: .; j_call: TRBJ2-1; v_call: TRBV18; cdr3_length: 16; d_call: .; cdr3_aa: CASSPPEGYHTNEQFF; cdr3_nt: TGTGCCAGCTCACCACCGGAGGGGTACCACACCAATGAGCAGTTCTTC
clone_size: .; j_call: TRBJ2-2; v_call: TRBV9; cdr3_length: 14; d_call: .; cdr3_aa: CASSAAARAGELFF; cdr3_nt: TGTGCCAGCAGCGCCGCCGCCAGGGCCGGGGAGCTGTTTTTT
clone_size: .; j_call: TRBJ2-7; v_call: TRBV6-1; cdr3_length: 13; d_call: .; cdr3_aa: CASSEVLPYEQYF; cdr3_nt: TGTGCCAGCAGTGAAGTTTTACCGTACGAGCAGTACTTC
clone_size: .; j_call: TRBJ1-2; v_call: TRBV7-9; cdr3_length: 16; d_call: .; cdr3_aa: CASSETGTQARYGYTF; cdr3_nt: TGTGCCAGCAGCGAAACCGGGACCCAGGCACGATATGGCTACACCTTC
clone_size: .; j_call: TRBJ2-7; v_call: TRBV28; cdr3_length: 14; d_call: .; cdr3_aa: CASSPTVPWGEQYF; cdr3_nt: TGTGCCAGCAGTCCCACAGTGCCCTGGGGCGAGCAGTACTTC
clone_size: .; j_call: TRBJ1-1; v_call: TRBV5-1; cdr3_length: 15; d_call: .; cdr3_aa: CASSLGWGKDTEAFF; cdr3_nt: TGCGCCAGCAGCTTGGGATGGGGCAAGGATACTGAAGCTTTCTTT
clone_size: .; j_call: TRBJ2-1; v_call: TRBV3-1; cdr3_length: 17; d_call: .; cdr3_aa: CASSQVAGAGSYNEQFF; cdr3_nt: TGTGCCAGCAGCCAAGTGGCGGGGGCAGGATCCTACAATGAGCAGTTCTTC
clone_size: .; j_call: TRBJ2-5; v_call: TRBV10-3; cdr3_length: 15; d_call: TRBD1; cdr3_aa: CAISEDRGPQETQYF; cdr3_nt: TGTGCCATCAGTGAGGACAGGGGACCTCAAGAGACCCAGTACTTC
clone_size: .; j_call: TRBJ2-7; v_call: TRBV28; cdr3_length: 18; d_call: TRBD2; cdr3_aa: CASSDNWGLAEASYEQYF; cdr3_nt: TGTGCCAGCAGTGATAACTGGGGACTAGCGGAGGCCTCCTACGAGCAGTACTTC
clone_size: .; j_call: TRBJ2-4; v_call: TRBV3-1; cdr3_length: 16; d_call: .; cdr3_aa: CASSPGPLLAKNIQYF; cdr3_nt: TGTGCCAGCAGCCCCGGGCCTCTCCTAGCCAAAAACATTCAGTACTTC
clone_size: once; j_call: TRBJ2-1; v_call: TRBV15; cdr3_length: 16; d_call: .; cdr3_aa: CATSNRLATPHNEQFF; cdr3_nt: TGTGCCACCAGCAATCGGTTAGCAACCCCCCACAATGAGCAGTTCTTC
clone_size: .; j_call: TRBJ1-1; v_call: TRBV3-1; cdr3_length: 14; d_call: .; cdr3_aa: CASSQDPTNTEAFF; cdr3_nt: TGTGCCAGCAGCCAAGATCCAACGAACACTGAAGCTTTCTTT
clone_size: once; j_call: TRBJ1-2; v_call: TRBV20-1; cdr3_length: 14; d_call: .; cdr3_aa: CSATSGGNNYGYTF; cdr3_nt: TGCAGTGCTACTTCGGGGGGCAATAACTATGGCTACACCTTC
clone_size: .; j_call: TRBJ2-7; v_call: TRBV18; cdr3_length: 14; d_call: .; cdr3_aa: CASSFPGRSYEQYF; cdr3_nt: TGTGCCAGCTCATTTCCGGGACGGTCTTACGAGCAGTACTTC
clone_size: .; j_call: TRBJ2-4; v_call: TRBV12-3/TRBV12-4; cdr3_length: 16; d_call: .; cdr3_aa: CASSLAGLSAKNIQYF; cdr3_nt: TGTGCCAGCAGTTTAGCGGGACTTTCGGCCAAAAACATTCAGTACTTC
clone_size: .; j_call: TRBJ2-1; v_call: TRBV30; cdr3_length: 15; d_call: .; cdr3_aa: CAWSAGGSAANEQFF; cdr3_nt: TGTGCCTGGAGCGCCGGCGGGTCAGCGGCTAACGAGCAGTTCTTC
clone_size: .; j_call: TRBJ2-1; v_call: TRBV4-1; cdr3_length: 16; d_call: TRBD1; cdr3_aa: CASSQDWGQGGSEQFF; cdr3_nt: TGCGCCAGCAGCCAAGATTGGGGACAGGGCGGGAGTGAGCAGTTCTTC
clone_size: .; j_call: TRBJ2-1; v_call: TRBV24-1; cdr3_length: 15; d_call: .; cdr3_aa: CATSDHLTRSDEQFF; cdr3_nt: TGTGCCACCAGTGACCACCTAACTAGGTCCGATGAGCAGTTCTTC
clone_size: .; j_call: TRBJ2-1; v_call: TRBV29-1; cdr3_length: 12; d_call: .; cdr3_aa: CSVEDGPSGGFF; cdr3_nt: TGCAGCGTTGAAGATGGGCCGAGCGGAGGATTCTTC
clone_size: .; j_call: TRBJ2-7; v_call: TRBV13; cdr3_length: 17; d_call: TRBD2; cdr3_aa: CASSSMTSGRAWDEQYF; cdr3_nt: TGTGCCAGCAGCTCGATGACTAGCGGGAGGGCCTGGGACGAGCAGTACTTC
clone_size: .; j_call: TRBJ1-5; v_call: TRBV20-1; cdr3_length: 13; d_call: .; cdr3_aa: CSARIALGQPQHF; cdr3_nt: TGCAGTGCTAGGATTGCGCTGGGCCAGCCCCAGCATTTT
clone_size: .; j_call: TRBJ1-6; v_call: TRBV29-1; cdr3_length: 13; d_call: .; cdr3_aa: CSAVVQEGSPLHF; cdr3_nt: TGCAGCGCAGTGGTGCAGGAGGGGTCACCCCTCCACTTT
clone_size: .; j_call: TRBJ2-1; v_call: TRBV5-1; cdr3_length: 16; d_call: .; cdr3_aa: CASSKQFGGVANEQFF; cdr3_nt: TGCGCCAGCAGCAAACAGTTCGGGGGAGTGGCCAATGAGCAGTTCTTC
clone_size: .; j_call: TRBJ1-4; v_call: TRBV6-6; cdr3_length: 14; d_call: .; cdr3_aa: CASTVGRGIEKLFF; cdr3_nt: TGTGCCAGCACGGTCGGGCGCGGGATTGAAAAACTGTTTTTT
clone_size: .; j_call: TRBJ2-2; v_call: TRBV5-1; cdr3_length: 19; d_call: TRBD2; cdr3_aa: CASSLTALAGGPNTGELFF; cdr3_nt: TGCGCCAGCAGCTTGACGGCACTAGCGGGAGGGCCCAACACCGGGGAGCTGTTTTTT
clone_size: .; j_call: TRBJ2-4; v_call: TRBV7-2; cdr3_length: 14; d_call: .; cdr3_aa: CASSLRADRNIQYF; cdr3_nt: TGTGCCAGCAGCTTACGGGCCGACAGAAACATTCAGTACTTC
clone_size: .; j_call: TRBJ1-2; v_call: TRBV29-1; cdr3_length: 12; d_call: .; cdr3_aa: CTCRGQYDGYTF; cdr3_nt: TGCACCTGCCGTGGTCAGTACGATGGCTACACCTTC